This entry lists 13 T cell receptor beta chains sequenced from one sample in a study of neurological immune-mediated disorders. MiXCR, applied by TCRdb to the 5' RACE reads, yields one record per CDR3 protein. The sample consists of roughly 28,000 distinct CDR3 sequences, 3% to 3.5% of them appearing once. Sequences were obtained from PBMCs. Receptors were obtained from a woman in her thirties with multiple sclerosis.

This clonotype has at least ten counts. J is TRBJ2-1 and V is TRBV15; D ambiguous. Germline V lookup: CDR1 LNHNV, CDR2 YYDKDF (reference sequence). This CDR3 contains 18 residues. V lost 2 bases, J lost 0 bases, and 17 bases lay in between. This CDR3 reads CATSRYAIKQSSYNEQFF. The CDR3 nucleotides are TGTGCCACCAGCAGATACGCAATAAAACAGAGCTCCTACAATGAGCAGTTCTTC.

This clonotype was counted at least ten times. The chain recombines TRBV20-1 with TRBJ2-7, with 9 bases matching TRBD2. Per the germline V gene, CDR1 is DFQATT and CDR2 is SNEGSKA (reference sequence). Unmatched junction bases numbered 10, after V lost 5 bases and J lost 2 bases. This CDR3 is 15 amino acids long. CDR3 region: CSAFHLASGTYEQYF. CDR3 nucleotide sequence: TGCAGTGCTTTCCACCTGGCTAGCGGGACCTACGAGCAGTACTTC.

On this clonotype: Being one base from a much bigger clone, this may be a read error. The gene calls are TRBV12-3 or TRBV12-4 and TRBJ2-2; TRBD2 agrees at 10 bases. CDR3 length: 16 amino acids. V gave up 6 bases and J gave up 0 bases; unmatched junction bases: 4. The DNA of the CDR3 is TGTGCCAGCAGCCCGGGACTAGCGACGAACACCGGGGAGCTGTTTTTT. Protein: CASSPGLATNTGELFF.

This clonotype showed up many times. V usage is TRBV6-2 or TRBV6-3 and J usage is TRBJ2-1; D call uncertain. From germline, CDR1 is MNHEY and CDR2 SVGEGT. The CDR3 loop spans 15 amino acids. Trimming took 2 bases from V and 9 from J, leaving 17 bases between them. CDR3 in amino acids: CASSYTQNPVGEQFF. CDR3 nucleotide sequence: TGTGCCAGCAGTTACACCCAGAACCCAGTTGGTGAGCAGTTCTTC.

Ten or more counts support this clonotype. J is TRBJ2-2 and V is TRBV6-5; possibly TRBD2 for D (5 bases). CDR1 MNHEY and CDR2 SVGAGI come from the germline V gene. Between the trimmed V and J ends, which lost 10 bases and 5 bases, there was a span of 14 bases. This CDR3 region has 13 residues. In DNA form, the CDR3 reads TGTGCCACCGCTGACTCGGGAACCGGGGAGCTGTTTTTT. This encodes CATADSGTGELFF.

This clonotype was recorded at least ten times. The V gene is TRBV7-2, the J gene TRBJ2-3; no reliable D call. Trimming stripped 4 bases from V and 2 bases from J, with 7 bases between. The length of the CDR3 is 13 residues. Germline-derived CDR1 and CDR2 are SGHTA and FQGNSA. The CDR3 bases are TGTGCCAGCAGCTCGGCCTTCACAGATACGCAGTATTTT. It encodes CASSSAFTDTQYF.

By proportion, this clonotype is medium-sized. This sequence joins TRBV7-2 and TRBJ2-1; D is unresolved. CDR1 and CDR2 from the germline V gene are SGHTA and FQGNSA. V lost 4 bases and J lost 0, with 10 bases in between. There are 15 residues in the CDR3. The CDR3 region is CASSYGRSSYNEQFF. CDR3 DNA: TGTGCCAGCAGCTACGGACGGAGCTCCTACAATGAGCAGTTCTTC.

Many counts were recorded for this clonotype. The J gene is TRBJ2-7, the V gene TRBV12-3 or TRBV12-4; TRBD2 agrees at 12 bases. This CDR3 is 15 amino acids long. J lost 2 bases, V lost 2 bases, and 1 base had no gene match. CDR3 bases: TGTGCCAGCAGTTTATGGACTAGCGGGACCTACGAGCAGTACTTC. Amino acids: CASSLWTSGTYEQYF.

This clonotype was found many times. The rearrangement uses TRBV15 and TRBJ1-5; maybe TRBD1 (6 bases). The germline CDR1 and CDR2 sequences are LNHNV and YYDKDF (reference sequence). Deletions cut 1 base from V and 3 bases from J, with 10 bases between. This CDR3 comprises 15 residues. The CDR3 DNA is TGTGCCACCAGCAGAGGGGGGGGCCCCAATCAGCCCCAGCATTTT. Residues: CATSRGGGPNQPQHF.

This clonotype showed up many times. V gene TRBV20-1 combines with J gene TRBJ2-7, with D uncertain. The CDR3 runs 12 residues. Germline V gene lookup returns CDR1 DFQATT and CDR2 SNEGSKA (reference sequence). V was pared by 3 bases and J by 3 bases, with 9 bases between. The CDR3 sequence: CSASRADYEQYF. DNA of the CDR3: TGCAGTGCTAGTAGGGCAGACTACGAGCAGTACTTC.

This clonotype was seen at least ten times. This chain uses TRBV29-1 with TRBJ2-5; D uncertain. The germline V gene has CDR1 SQVTM and CDR2 ANQGSEA. Between the trimmed V and J ends, which lost 0 bases and 0 bases, there was a span of 17 bases. There are 17 residues in the CDR3. DNA of the CDR3: TGCAGCGTTGAAGAGTTGTGGCGCCCAGGCCACCAAGAGACCCAGTACTTC. Translation: CSVEELWRPGHQETQYF.

The sample holds many counts of this clonotype. The J gene is TRBJ2-5, the V gene TRBV28, with 7 bases fitting TRBD1. The CDR3 length is 14 residues. Trimming took 5 bases from V and 5 from J; bases not matched to a gene: 8. Germline V CDR1 and CDR2: MDHEN, SYDVKM. The CDR3 region is CASSPGTAAETQYF. As DNA, the CDR3 is TGTGCCAGCAGTCCCGGGACAGCGGCCGAGACCCAGTACTTC. Drawing the rest from reference TRBV28 and TRBJ2-5, the complete variable domain is DVKVTQSSRYLVKRTGEKVFLECVQDMDHENMFWYRQDPGLGLRLIYFSYDVKMKEKGDIPEGYSVSREKKERFSLILESASTNQTSMYLCASSPGTAAETQYFGPGTRLLVL.

This clonotype was counted at least ten times. The gene calls are TRBV5-6 and TRBJ2-1; 15 bases agree with TRBD2. V gave up 4 bases and J gave up 6 bases; unmatched junction bases: 5. Germline-derived CDR1 and CDR2 are SGHDT and YYEEEE. The CDR3 consists of 16 residues. In nucleotides, the CDR3 is TGTGCCAGCAGCCCGGGACTAGCGGGAGGAGGCAATGAGCAGTTCTTC. This gives the protein CASSPGLAGGGNEQFF. The whole variable domain, remainder taken from reference TRBV5-6 and TRBJ2-1, is DAGVTQSPTHLIKTRGQQVTLRCSPKSGHDTVSWYQQALGQGPQFIFQYYEEEERQRGNFPDRFSGHQFPNYSSELNVNALLLGDSALYLCASSPGLAGGGNEQFFGPGTRLTVL.